A selection of T cell receptor beta chains follows, all from one sample in a study of shared clonotypes between healthy human individuals. Assay: immunoSEQ multiplex PCR; the TCRdb copy retains only in-frame clones and omits some. Among roughly 1,600,000 clones listed, 98% were seen once. Sequenced: naive CD4+ T cells sorted from blood. The receptors were gathered from a man aged 30-40 years in good health. Both conserved end residues are part of each CDR3. The order of the fields is V gene, D gene, J gene, clone size, CDR3 DNA, CDR3 protein. The D gene is left open where the match is weak. Clone size is shown for a subset of rows, as once, few, many or a class of expanded clone.

>TRBV28|.|TRBJ1-1|.
TGTGCCAGCAGTTTTCCAGGTTTGAACACTGAAGCTTTCTTT
CASSFPGLNTEAFF
>TRBV4-1|.|TRBJ2-1|.
TGCGCCAGCAGCCAAGTAACAGCCTCCTACAATGAGCAGTTCTTC
CASSQVTASYNEQFF
>TRBV7-3|.|TRBJ2-3|.
TGTGCCAGCAGCTTAACGGGCAGCGGCCCTAGCACAGATACGCAGTATTTT
CASSLTGSGPSTDTQYF
>TRBV28|TRBD1|TRBJ1-2|.
TGTGCCAGCAGTTTAGGAGGGGGCGCAAACTATGGCTACACCTTC
CASSLGGGANYGYTF
>TRBV5-1|TRBD2|TRBJ2-1|.
TGCGCCAGCAGCTTGTGGCTAGCGGGAGTGACGGGAAGCGGGAATGAGCAGTTCTTC
CASSLWLAGVTGSGNEQFF
>TRBV6-5|.|TRBJ1-1|.
TGTGCCAGCAGTCCCCGACGGGTCTACACTGAAGCTTTCTTT
CASSPRRVYTEAFF
>TRBV7-8|.|TRBJ2-5|.
TGTGCCAGCAACCCGGGGCTGCGGGAGACCCAGTACTTC
CASNPGLRETQYF
>TRBV7-9|.|TRBJ2-5|.
TGTGCCAGCAGCCCAGTGCGGAACCTCGAAGAGACCCAGTACTTC
CASSPVRNLEETQYF
>TRBV15|.|TRBJ2-5|.
TGTGCCACCAGCAAGCATCAAGAGACCCAGTACTTC
CATSKHQETQYF
>TRBV5-4|TRBD2|TRBJ2-3|.
TGTGCCAGCAGCTTGCCTGCGGGAGAGACAGATACGCAGTATTTT
CASSLPAGETDTQYF
>TRBV4-3|TRBD2|TRBJ2-3|.
TGCGCCAGCAGCCAAGTTATAGGCAGCGGGGGGTTTAGAGATACGCAGTATTTT
CASSQVIGSGGFRDTQYF
>TRBV4-3|.|TRBJ2-2|.
TGCGCCAGCAGCCCGAACACCGGGGAGCTGTTTTTT
CASSPNTGELFF
>TRBV18|.|TRBJ2-7|.
TGTGCCAGCTCACCAAATGACGAGCAGTACTTC
CASSPNDEQYF
>TRBV7-9|.|TRBJ1-2|.
TGTGCCAGCAGCTTCGATTTCAGGGAGGAGGGCTACACCTTC
CASSFDFREEGYTF
>TRBV18|TRBD1|TRBJ2-5|.
TGTGCCAGCTCGAAAGACAGGGGGCAAGAGACCCAGTACTTC
CASSKDRGQETQYF
>TRBV5-5|TRBD1|TRBJ1-5|.
TGTGCCAGCAGCTTAGGGACAGGGACGTATAGCAATCAGCCCCAGCATTTT
CASSLGTGTYSNQPQHF
>TRBV28|TRBD2|TRBJ2-1|.
TGTGCCAGCAGTCCGCCTAGCGGGAGGGCCATACTTGAGCAGTTCTTC
CASSPPSGRAILEQFF
>TRBV6-5|.|TRBJ2-5|.
TGTGCCAGCAGTTACTGGATGGGATCCGGACAAGAGACCCAGTACTTC
CASSYWMGSGQETQYF
>TRBV30|TRBD2|TRBJ2-3|.
TGTGCCTGGGCCCCGGGGGGGTCCACAGATACGCAGTATTTT
CAWAPGGSTDTQYF
>TRBV14|.|TRBJ1-1|.
TGTGCCAGCAGCCAAGCAAAAGGAACGGTGAACACTGAAGCTTTCTTT
CASSQAKGTVNTEAFF
>TRBV4-2|TRBD2|TRBJ2-5|.
TGTGCCAGCAGCCAAGATGTCGGACGGCGGGGGGAGACCCAGTACTTC
CASSQDVGRRGETQYF
>TRBV2|.|TRBJ2-2|.
TGTGCCAGCACCGCGGAGAACACCGGGGAGCTGTTTTTT
CASTAENTGELFF
>TRBV5-4|TRBD2|TRBJ2-7|once
TGTGCCAGCAGCGAAGGGACTAGCGAGGGGCACGAGCAGTACTTC
CASSEGTSEGHEQYF
>TRBV9|.|TRBJ2-2|.
TGTGCCAGCAGCCTCACGGGCACCGGGGAGCTGTTTTTT
CASSLTGTGELFF
>TRBV5-1|TRBD2|TRBJ2-5|.
TGCGCCAGCAGCCCTCCGGGACTAGCGGGGGCCCAGTACTTC
CASSPPGLAGAQYF
>TRBV6-1|.|TRBJ1-2|.
TGTGCCAGCAGTGAAGTCACAGGTCATGGCTACACCTTC
CASSEVTGHGYTF
>TRBV5-1|.|TRBJ2-2|.
TGCGCCAGCGGCCCCAAGGCGGGGTTGGACGGGGAGCTGTTTTTT
CASGPKAGLDGELFF
>TRBV7-9|.|TRBJ2-7|.
TGTGCCAGCAGCCGTGGGCAGATAGAGCAGTACTTC
CASSRGQIEQYF